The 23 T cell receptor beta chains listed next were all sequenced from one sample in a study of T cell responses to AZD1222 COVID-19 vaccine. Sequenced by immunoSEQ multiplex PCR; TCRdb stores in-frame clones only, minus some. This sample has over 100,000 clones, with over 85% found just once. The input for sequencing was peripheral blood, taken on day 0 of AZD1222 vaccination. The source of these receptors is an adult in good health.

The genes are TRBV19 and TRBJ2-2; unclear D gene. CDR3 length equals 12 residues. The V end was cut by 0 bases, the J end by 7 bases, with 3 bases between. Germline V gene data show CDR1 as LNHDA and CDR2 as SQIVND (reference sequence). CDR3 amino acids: CASSIDFGELFF. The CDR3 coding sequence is TGTGCCAGTAGTATAGATTTCGGGGAGCTGTTTTTT. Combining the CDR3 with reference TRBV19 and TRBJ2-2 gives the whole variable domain DGGITQSPKYLFRKEGQNVTLSCEQNLNHDAMYWYRQDPGQGLRLIYYSQIVNDFQKGDIAEGYSVSREKKESFPLTVTSAQKNPTAFYLCASSIDFGELFFGEGSRLTVL.

CDR3 in DNA: TGTGCCAGCAGCAGTACAGGGGGCGCATCTGAAGCTTTCTTT. This sequence encodes CASSSTGGASEAFF. The rearrangement uses TRBV9 and TRBJ1-1; 9 bases are shared with TRBD1. J lost 6 bases, V lost 4 bases, and 7 bases had no gene match. Germline loops: CDR1 SGDLS, CDR2 YYNGEE. The CDR3 is 14 residues long. Based on the CDR3 plus reference TRBV9 and TRBJ1-1, the full variable domain is DSGVTQTPKHLITATGQRVTLRCSPRSGDLSVYWYQQSLDQGLQFLIQYYNGEERAKGNILERFSAQQFPDLHSELNLSSLELGDSALYFCASSSTGGASEAFFGQGTRLTVV.

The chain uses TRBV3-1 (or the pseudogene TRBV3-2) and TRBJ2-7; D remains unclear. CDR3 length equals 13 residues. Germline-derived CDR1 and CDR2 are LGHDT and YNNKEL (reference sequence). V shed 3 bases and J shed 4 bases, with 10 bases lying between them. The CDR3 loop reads CASSHPGSYEQYF. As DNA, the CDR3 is TGTGCCAGCAGCCACCCAGGCAGTTACGAGCAGTACTTC.

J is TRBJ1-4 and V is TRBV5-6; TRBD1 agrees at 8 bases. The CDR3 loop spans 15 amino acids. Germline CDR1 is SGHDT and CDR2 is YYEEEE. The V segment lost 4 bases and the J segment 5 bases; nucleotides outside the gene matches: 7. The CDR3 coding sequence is TGTGCCAGCAGCGATCCCGGGACAGGCAATGAAAAACTGTTTTTT. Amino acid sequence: CASSDPGTGNEKLFF.

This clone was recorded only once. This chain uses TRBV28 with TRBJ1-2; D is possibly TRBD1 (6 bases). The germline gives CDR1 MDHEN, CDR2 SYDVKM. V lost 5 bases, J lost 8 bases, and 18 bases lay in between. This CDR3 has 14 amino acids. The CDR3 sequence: CASSLGHEGGGYTF. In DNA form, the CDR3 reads TGTGCCAGCAGTCTGGGACACGAAGGTGGAGGCTACACCTTC.

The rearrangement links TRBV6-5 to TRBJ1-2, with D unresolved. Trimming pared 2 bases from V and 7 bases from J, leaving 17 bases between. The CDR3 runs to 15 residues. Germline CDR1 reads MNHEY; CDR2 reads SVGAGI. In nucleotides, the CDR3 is TGTGCCAGCAGTTACGGAGCTCAGCCCGGAAGTGGCTACACCTTC. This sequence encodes CASSYGAQPGSGYTF.

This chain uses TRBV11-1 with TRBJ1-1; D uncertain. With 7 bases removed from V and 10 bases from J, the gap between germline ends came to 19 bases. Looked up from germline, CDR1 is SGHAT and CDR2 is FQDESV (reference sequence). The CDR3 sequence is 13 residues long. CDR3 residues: CASKRETLLPAFF. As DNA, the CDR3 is TGTGCCAGCAAAAGGGAAACCTTACTGCCAGCTTTCTTT.

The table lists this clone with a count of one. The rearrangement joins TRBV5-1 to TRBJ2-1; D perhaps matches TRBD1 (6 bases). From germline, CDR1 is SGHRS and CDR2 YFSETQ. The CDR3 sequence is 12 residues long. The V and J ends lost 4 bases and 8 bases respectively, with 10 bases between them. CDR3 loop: CASSVQGDEQFF. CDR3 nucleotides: TGCGCCAGCAGCGTACAGGGCGATGAGCAGTTCTTC.

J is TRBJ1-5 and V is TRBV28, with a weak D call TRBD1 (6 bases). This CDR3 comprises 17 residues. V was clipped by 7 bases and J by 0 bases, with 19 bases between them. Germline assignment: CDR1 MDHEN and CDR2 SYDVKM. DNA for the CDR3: TGTGCCAGCACAGAACCTGGACAGCCAAATAGCAATCAGCCCCAGCATTTT. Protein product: CASTEPGQPNSNQPQHF.

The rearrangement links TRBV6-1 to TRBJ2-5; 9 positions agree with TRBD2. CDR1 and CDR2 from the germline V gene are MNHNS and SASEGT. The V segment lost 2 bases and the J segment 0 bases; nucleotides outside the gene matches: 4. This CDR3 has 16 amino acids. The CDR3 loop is CASSERAGGYQETQYF. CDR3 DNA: TGTGCCAGCAGTGAAAGGGCGGGAGGGTACCAAGAGACCCAGTACTTC.

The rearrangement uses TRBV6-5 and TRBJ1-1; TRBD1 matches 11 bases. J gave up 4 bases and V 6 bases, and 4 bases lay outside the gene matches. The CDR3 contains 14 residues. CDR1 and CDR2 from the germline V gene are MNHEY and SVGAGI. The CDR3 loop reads CASSRDRGSTEAFF. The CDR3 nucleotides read TGTGCCAGCAGCCGGGACAGGGGGAGCACTGAAGCTTTCTTT.

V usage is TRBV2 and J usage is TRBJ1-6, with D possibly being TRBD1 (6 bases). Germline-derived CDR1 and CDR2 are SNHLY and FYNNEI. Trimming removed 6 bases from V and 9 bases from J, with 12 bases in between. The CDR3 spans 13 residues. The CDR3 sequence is CASRGTLASPLHF. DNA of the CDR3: TGTGCCAGCAGGGGGACACTGGCTTCACCCCTCCACTTT. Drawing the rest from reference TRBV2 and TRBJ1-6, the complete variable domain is EPEVTQTPSHQVTQMGQEVILRCVPISNHLYFYWYRQILGQKVEFLVSFYNNEISEKSEIFDDQFSVERPDGSNFTLKIRSTKLEDSAMYFCASRGTLASPLHFGNGTRLTVT.

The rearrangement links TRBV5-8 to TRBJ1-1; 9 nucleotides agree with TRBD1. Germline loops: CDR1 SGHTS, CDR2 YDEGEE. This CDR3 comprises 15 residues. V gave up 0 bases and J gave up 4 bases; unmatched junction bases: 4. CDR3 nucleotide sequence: TGTGCCAGCAGCTTGGTTTGGGACAGGGCCACTGAAGCTTTCTTT. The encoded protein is CASSLVWDRATEAFF.

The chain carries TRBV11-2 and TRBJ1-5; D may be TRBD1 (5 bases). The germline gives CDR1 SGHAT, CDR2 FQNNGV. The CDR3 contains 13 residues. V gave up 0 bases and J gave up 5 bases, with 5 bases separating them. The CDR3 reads CASSLDRDQPQHF. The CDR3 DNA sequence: TGTGCCAGCAGCTTAGACAGGGATCAGCCCCAGCATTTT. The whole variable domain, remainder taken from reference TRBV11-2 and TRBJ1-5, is EAGVAQSPRYKIIEKRQSVAFWCNPISGHATLYWYQQILGQGPKLLIQFQNNGVVDDSQLPKDRFSAERLKGVDSTLKIQPAKLEDSAVYLCASSLDRDQPQHFGDGTRLSIL.

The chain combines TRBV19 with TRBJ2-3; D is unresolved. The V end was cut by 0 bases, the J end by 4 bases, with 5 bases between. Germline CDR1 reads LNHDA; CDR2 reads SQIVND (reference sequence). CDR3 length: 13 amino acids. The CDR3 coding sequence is TGTGCCAGTAGTATAGAAAGCCCAGATACGCAGTATTTT. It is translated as CASSIESPDTQYF. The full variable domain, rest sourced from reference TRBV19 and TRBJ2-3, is DGGITQSPKYLFRKEGQNVTLSCEQNLNHDAMYWYRQDPGQGLRLIYYSQIVNDFQKGDIAEGYSVSREKKESFPLTVTSAQKNPTAFYLCASSIESPDTQYFGPGTRLTVL.

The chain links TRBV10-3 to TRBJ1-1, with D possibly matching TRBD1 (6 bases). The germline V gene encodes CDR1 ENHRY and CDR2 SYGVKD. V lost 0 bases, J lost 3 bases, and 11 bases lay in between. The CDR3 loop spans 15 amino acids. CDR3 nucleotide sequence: TGTGCCATCAGTGAGTCTGCCGCAGGGGACACTGAAGCTTTCTTT. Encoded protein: CAISESAAGDTEAFF.

For the CDR3, the DNA is TGCGCCAGCAGCTTGGCCGAGCTAGCCACAGATACGCAGTATTTT. It codes for CASSLAELATDTQYF. The gene calls are TRBV5-1 and TRBJ2-3, with a possible D match to TRBD2 (5 bases). Germline V lookup: CDR1 SGHRS, CDR2 YFSETQ. Trimming shortened V by 0 bases and J by 2 bases, and 10 bases separated the two germline ends. CDR3 size: 15 residues.

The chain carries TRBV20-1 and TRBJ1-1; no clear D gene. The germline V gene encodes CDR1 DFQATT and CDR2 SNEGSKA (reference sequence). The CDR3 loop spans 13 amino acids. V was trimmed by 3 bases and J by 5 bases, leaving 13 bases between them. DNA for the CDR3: TGCAGTGCTAGTGTCCAGGTGGGGACTGAAGCTTTCTTT. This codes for CSASVQVGTEAFF.

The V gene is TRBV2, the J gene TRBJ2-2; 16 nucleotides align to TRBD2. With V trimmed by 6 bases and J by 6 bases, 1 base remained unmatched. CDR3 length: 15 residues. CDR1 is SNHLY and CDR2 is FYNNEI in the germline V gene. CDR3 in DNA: TGTGCCAGCAGGGGGACTAGCGGGAGGGCCGGGGAGCTGTTTTTT. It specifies CASRGTSGRAGELFF.

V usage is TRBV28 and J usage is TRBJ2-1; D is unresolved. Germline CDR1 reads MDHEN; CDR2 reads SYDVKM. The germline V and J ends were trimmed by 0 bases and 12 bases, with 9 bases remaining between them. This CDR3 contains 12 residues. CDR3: CASSLWGSGQFF. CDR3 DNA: TGTGCCAGCAGTTTATGGGGGTCTGGGCAGTTCTTC.

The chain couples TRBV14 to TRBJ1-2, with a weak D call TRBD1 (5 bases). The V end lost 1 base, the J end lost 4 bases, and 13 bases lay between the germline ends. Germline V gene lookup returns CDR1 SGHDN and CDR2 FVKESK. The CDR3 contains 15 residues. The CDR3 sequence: CASSQAAGIAYGYTF. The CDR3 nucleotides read TGTGCCAGCAGCCAAGCTGCAGGGATCGCCTATGGCTACACCTTC. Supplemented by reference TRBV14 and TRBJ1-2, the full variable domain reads EAGVTQFPSHSVIEKGQTVTLRCDPISGHDNLYWYRRVMGKEIKFLLHFVKESKQDESGMPNNRFLAERTGGTYSTLKVQPAELEDSGVYFCASSQAAGIAYGYTFGSGTRLTVV.

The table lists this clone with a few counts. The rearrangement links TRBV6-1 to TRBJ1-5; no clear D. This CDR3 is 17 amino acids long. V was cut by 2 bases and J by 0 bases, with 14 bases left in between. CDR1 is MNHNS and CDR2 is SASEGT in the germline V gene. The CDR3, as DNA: TGTGCCAGCAGTGAACCCCCCTGGACGGGTAGCAATCAGCCCCAGCATTTT. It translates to CASSEPPWTGSNQPQHF.

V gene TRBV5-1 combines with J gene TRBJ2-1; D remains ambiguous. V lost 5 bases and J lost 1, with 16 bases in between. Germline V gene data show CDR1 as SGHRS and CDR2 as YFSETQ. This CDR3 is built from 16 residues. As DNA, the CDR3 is TGCGCCAGCAGTCCGGCACAGTCTTATTCCTACAATGAGCAGTTCTTC. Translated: CASSPAQSYSYNEQFF.